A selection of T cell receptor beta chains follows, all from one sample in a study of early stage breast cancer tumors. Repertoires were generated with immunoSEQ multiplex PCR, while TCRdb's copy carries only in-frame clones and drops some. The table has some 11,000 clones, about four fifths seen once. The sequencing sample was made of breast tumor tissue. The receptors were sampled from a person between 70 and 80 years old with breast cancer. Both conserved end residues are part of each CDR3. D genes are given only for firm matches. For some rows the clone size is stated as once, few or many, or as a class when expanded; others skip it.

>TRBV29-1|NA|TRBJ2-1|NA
TGCAGCGTTGAGGACAGCTCCTACAATGAGCAGTTCTTC
CSVEDSSYNEQFF
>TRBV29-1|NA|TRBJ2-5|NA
TGCAGCATGACAGGATCTCAAGAGACCCAGTACTTC
CSMTGSQETQYF
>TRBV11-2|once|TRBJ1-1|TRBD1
TGTGCCAGCAGCGGGTTGACAGGGTCGAACACTGAAGCTTTCTTT
CASSGLTGSNTEAFF
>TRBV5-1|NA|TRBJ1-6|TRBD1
TGCGCCAGCAGCCTGGGACAGGGGGGAAATTCACCCCTCCACTTT
CASSLGQGGNSPLHF
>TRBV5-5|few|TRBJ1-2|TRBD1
TGTGCCAGCATCACAGGGGGCGCCTATGGCTACACCTTC
CASITGGAYGYTF
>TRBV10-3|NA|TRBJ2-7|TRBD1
TGTGCCATCAGAGGGACAGGGGCACTCTACGAGCAGTACTTC
CAIRGTGALYEQYF
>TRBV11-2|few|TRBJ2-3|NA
TGTGCCAGCAGCTTAGATCGTGGCGGCACTAGCACAGATACGCAGTATTTT
CASSLDRGGTSTDTQYF
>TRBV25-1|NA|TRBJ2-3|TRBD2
TGTGCCAGCAGCGGGGGGGTGGGAGATACGCAGTATTTT
CASSGGVGDTQYF
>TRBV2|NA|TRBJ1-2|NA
TGTGCCAGCCGGCTCGGGACATACTATGGCTACACCTTC
CASRLGTYYGYTF
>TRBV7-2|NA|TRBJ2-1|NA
TGTGCCAGCAGCCCGCGGGCCGGAGACAATGAGCAGTTCTTC
CASSPRAGDNEQFF
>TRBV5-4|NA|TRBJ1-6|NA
TGTGCCAGCAGCTTGGGGCAGGGGAGTTCACCCCTCCACTTT
CASSLGQGSSPLHF
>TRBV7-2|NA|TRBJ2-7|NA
TGTGCCAGCAGCTTACAGGGGAGCACCTACGAGCAGTACTTC
CASSLQGSTYEQYF
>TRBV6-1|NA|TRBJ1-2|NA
TGTGCCAGCAGCGACAGGAACTATGGCTACACCTTC
CASSDRNYGYTF
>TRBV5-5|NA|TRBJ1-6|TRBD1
TGTGCCAGCGGTGCGACAGGGACTTTTGGTTCACCCCTCCACTTT
CASGATGTFGSPLHF
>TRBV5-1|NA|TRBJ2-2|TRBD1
TGCGCCAGCAGGCCCGGGACAGGTAACACCGGGGAGCTGTTTTTT
CASRPGTGNTGELFF
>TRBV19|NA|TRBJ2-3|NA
TGTGCCAGTAGTAACCAGGACAGCCTAAACACAGATACGCAGTATTTT
CASSNQDSLNTDTQYF
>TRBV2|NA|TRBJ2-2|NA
TGTGCCAGCAGTGTCTCGGGGAACACCGGGGAGCTGTTTTTT
CASSVSGNTGELFF
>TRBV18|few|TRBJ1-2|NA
TGTGCCAGCTCCCTCCTAGTAGACAGCCAATATGGCTACACCTTC
CASSLLVDSQYGYTF
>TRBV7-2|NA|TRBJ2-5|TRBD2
TGTGCCAGCACCATTAGCGGGGGGGCGGAGACCCAGTACTTC
CASTISGGAETQYF
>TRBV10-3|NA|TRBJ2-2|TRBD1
TGTGCCATCAGCCAGGGGGCGGACACCGGGGAGCTGTTTTTT
CAISQGADTGELFF
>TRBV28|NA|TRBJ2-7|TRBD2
TGTGCCAGCATTCCAGAGACTAGCGGGTCCCGCTGCTACTTC
CASIPETSGSRCYF
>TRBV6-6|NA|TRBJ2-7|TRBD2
TGTGCCAGCAGTTATAGCGGGAGCTTCTACGAGCAGTACTTC
CASSYSGSFYEQYF
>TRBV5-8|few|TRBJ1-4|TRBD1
TGTGCCAGCAGCTTGGACAGGGGGCCAACTAATGAAAAACTGTTTTTT
CASSLDRGPTNEKLFF
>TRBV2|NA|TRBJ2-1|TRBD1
TGTGCCAGCAGGGGACAGCCTGAGCAGTTCTTC
CASRGQPEQFF